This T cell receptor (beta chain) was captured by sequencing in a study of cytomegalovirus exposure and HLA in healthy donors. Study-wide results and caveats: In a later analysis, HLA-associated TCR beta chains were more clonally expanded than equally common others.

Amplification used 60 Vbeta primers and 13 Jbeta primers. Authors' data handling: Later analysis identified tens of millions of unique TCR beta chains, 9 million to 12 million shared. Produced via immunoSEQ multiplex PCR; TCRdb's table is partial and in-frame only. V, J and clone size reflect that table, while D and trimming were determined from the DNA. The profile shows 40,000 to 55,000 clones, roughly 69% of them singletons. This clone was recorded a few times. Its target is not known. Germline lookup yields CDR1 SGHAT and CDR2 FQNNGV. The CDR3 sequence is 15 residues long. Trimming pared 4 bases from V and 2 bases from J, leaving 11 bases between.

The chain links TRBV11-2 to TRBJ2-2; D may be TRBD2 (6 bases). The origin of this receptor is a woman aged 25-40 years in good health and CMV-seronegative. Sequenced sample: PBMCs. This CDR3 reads CASSYLGGNTGELFF. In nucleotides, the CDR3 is TGTGCCAGCAGCTACCTGGGGGGAAACACCGGGGAGCTGTTTTTT. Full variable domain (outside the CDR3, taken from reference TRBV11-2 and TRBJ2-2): EAGVAQSPRYKIIEKRQSVAFWCNPISGHATLYWYQQILGQGPKLLIQFQNNGVVDDSQLPKDRFSAERLKGVDSTLKIQPAKLEDSAVYLCASSYLGGNTGELFFGEGSRLTVL.